The T cell receptor (beta chain) under discussion was sequenced for a study of CD8 T cells in Susac syndrome. Germline values: CDR1 MNHEY, CDR2 SMNVEV (reference sequence). Trimming stripped 2 bases from V and 4 bases from J, with 9 bases between. The CDR3 length is 13 residues. RNA in amounts of about 0.5 to 1 ug was reverse transcribed with random hexamers. The TCR beta CDR3 was amplified by immunoSEQ multiplex PCR across 54 Vbeta, 13 Jbeta. TCRdb recomputed calls from the immunoSEQ multiplex PCR reads with MiXCR, one row per CDR3 protein. The data show some 300,000 distinct CDR3 sequences, roughly 85% seen once. In the multiple sclerosis control group, patients were treatment-naive and had stable or active relapsing-remitting disease. Negative isolation yielded CD8+ and CD4+ T cells; FACS enriched TEMRA cells.

This sequence joins TRBV27 and TRBJ2-7; no firm D call. Sequencing was done on a sample of CD8+ T cells from PBMCs. The clonotype was recovered from a human donor with multiple sclerosis. In DNA, the CDR3 is TGTGCCAGCAGTTTAAGAAGCGAGTACGAGCAGTACTTC. It codes for CASSLRSEYEQYF.